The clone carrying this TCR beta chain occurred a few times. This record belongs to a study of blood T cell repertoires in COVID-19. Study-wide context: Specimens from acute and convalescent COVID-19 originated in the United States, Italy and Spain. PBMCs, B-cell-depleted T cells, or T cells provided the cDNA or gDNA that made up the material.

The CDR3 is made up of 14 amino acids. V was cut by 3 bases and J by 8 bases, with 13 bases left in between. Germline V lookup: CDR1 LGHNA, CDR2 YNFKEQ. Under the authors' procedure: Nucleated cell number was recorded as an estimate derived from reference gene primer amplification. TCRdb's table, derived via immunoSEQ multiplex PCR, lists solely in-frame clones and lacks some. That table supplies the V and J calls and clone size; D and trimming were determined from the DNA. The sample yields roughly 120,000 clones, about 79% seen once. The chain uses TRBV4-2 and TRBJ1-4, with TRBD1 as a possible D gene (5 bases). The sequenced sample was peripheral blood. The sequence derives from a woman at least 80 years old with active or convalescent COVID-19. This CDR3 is CASSQGGSGEKLFF. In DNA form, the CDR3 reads TGTGCCAGCAGCCAGGGGGGGAGTGGGGAAAAACTGTTTTTT.